Listed here are 5 T cell receptor beta chains from one sample, sequenced in a study of memory CD4+ T cells and cytomegalovirus serostatus. The sort gate was single viable CD3+CD4+CD8-CD45RO+ cells for memory CD4+ T cells. Assay used: immunoSEQ multiplex PCR; TCRdb lists only in-frame clones, some missing. The sample includes 30,000 to 50,000 clones, roughly 80% of them seen just once. Sequences were obtained from memory CD4+ T cells from blood. These receptors all come from an adult in good health and CMV-seronegative.

V is TRBV4-1 and J is TRBJ1-2; 7 bases agree with TRBD1. V lost 4 bases to trimming and J lost 4 bases; unmatched junction nucleotides: 9. The CDR3 covers 15 residues. Germline V gives CDR1 MGHRA, CDR2 YSYEKL. The CDR3 protein is CASSLGGQEVYGYTF. The CDR3 DNA sequence: TGCGCCAGCAGCCTTGGCGGACAGGAGGTCTATGGCTACACCTTC.

The chain carries TRBV9 and TRBJ1-2, with TRBD1 identical over 8 bases. The V gene end was trimmed by 3 bases and the J gene end by 8 bases; junction bases not matched to a gene: 9. This CDR3 contains 14 residues. The germline V gene has CDR1 SGDLS and CDR2 YYNGEE. The CDR3 reads CASSGAQGAAGYTF. The CDR3 nucleotides read TGTGCCAGCAGCGGTGCTCAGGGGGCAGCGGGCTACACCTTC.

This clone has a handful of counts. V and J are TRBV2 and TRBJ2-5; D call uncertain. Germline V CDR1 and CDR2: SNHLY, FYNNEI. V was clipped by 4 bases and J by 0 bases, with 6 bases between them. The CDR3 is 13 residues long. The CDR3 spells CASSVSNQETQYF. The CDR3 DNA is TGTGCCAGCAGTGTGAGTAACCAAGAGACCCAGTACTTC.

This sequence joins TRBV19 and TRBJ1-4; 9 bases are a match to TRBD1. CDR1 is LNHDA and CDR2 is SQIVND in the germline V gene (reference sequence). This CDR3 region has 15 residues. CDR3 protein: CATGTGPATNEKLFF. In DNA form, the CDR3 reads TGTGCGACCGGGACAGGGCCTGCAACTAATGAAAAACTGTTTTTT.

This clone occurred once. The chain employs TRBV2 and TRBJ1-1, with D perhaps matching TRBD1 (6 bases). Germline-derived CDR1 and CDR2 are SNHLY and FYNNEI. Trimming took 7 bases from V and 1 from J, leaving 10 bases between them. This CDR3 has 13 residues. The CDR3 loop is CASNYRENTEAFF. The CDR3 DNA reads as TGTGCCAGCAATTACAGGGAGAACACTGAAGCTTTCTTT. Combining the CDR3 with reference TRBV2 and TRBJ1-1 gives the whole variable domain EPEVTQTPSHQVTQMGQEVILRCVPISNHLYFYWYRQILGQKVEFLVSFYNNEISEKSEIFDDQFSVERPDGSNFTLKIRSTKLEDSAMYFCASNYRENTEAFFGQGTRLTVV.